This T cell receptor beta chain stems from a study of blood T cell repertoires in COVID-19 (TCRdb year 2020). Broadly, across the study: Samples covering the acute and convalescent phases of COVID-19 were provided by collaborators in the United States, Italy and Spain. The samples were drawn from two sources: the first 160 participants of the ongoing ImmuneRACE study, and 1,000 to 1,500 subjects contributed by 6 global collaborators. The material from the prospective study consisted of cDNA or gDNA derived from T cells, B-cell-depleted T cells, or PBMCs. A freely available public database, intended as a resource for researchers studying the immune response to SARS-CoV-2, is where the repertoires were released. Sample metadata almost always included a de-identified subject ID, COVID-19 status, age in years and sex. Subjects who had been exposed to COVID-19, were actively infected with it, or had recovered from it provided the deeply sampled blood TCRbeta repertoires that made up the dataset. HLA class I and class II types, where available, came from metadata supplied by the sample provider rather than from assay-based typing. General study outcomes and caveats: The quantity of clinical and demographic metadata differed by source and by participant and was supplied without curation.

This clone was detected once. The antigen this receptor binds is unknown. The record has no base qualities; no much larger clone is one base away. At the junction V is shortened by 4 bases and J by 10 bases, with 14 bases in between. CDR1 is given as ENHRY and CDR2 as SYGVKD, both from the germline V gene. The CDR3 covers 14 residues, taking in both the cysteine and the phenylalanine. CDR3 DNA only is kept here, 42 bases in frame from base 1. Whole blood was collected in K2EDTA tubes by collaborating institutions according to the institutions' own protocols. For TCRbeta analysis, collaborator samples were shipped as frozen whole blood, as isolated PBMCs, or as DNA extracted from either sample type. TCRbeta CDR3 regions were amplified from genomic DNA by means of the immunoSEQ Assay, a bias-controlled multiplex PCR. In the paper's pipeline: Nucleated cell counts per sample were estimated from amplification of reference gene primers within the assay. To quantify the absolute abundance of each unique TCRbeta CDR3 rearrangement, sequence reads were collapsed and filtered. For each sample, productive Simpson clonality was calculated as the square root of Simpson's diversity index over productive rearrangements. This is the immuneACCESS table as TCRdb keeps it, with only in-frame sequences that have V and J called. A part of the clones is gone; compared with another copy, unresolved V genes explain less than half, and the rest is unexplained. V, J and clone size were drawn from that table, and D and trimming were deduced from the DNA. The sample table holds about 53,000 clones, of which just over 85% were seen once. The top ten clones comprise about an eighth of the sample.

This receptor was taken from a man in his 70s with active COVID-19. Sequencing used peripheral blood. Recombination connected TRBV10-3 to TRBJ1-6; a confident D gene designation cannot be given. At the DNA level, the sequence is TGTGCCATCAGTGCGGAGGGAGGACGGTCACCCCTCCACTTT. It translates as CAISAEGGRSPLHF.